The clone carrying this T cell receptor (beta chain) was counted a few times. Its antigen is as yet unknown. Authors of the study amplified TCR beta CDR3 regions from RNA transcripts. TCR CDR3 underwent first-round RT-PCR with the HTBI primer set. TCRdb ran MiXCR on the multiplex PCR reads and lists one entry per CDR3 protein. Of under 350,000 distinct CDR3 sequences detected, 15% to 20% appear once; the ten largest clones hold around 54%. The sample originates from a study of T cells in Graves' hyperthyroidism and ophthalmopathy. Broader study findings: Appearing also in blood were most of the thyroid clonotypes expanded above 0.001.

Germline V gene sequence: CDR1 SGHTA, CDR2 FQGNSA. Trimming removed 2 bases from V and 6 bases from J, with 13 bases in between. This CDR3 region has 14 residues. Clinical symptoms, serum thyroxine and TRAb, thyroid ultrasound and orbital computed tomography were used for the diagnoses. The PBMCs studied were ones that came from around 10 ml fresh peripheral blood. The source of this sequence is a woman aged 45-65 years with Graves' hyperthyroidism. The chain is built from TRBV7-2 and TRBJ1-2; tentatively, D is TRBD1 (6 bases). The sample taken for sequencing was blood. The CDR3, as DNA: TGTGCCAGCAGCTTAACCTCAGGGGACAATGGCTACACCTTC. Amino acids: CASSLTSGDNGYTF.